The 29 T cell receptor beta chains listed next were all sequenced from one sample in a study of T cells in women clearing cervical HPV infection. Some clones are missing from TCRdb's copy, which holds only in-frame ones; the method was immunoSEQ multiplex PCR. Its table lists about 41,000 clones. The sequenced material came from blood buffy coat. These receptors were obtained from a woman between 18 and 70 years old with a cervical HPV16 infection that either progressed to CIN3+ or cleared (not recorded which).

The CDR3 region is CSVPSQGAIDGYTF. The covered CDR3 bases are TGCAGCGTCCCGTCCCAGGGGGCCATAGATGGC. The V gene is TRBV29-1, the J gene TRBJ1-2, with 8 bases lining up with TRBD1. Read sequence stops 3 residues before the CDR3 end, and the germline J gene provides the missing end. The CDR3 length is 14 residues. CDR1 is SQVTM and CDR2 is ANQGSEA in the germline V gene. J gave up 6 bases and V 6 bases, and 12 bases lay outside the gene matches.

The sequenced part of the CDR3 DNA is TGTGCCAGTAGCGGGGACAGTCCTAATCAGCCC. It yields the protein CASSGDSPNQP. The CDR3 in its entirety is CASSGDSPNQPQHF. The chain joins TRBV19 to TRBJ1-5; TRBD1 agrees at 7 bases. Coverage ceases 3 residues before the CDR3 finishes, and the germline J gene fills in the end. Germline V gives CDR1 LNHDA, CDR2 SQIVND (reference sequence). The CDR3 is 14 residues long. The J segment lost 4 bases and the V segment lost 6 bases, leaving 6 bases of the junction unmatched.

A remark on this clone: From the germline J gene comes the end of the CDR3, since the read stops 3 residues before it. V is TRBV7-9 and J is TRBJ1-5, with D unclear. Germline CDR1 SEHNR, CDR2 FQNEAQ (reference sequence). Trimming removed 1 base from V and 5 bases from J, with 6 bases in between. The CDR3 is 13 residues long. The CDR3 spells CASSLGVDQPQHF. CDR3 bases read: TGTGCCAGCAGCTTAGGCGTTGATCAGCCC.

This clone is large by frequency. The sequence runs out 3 residues before the end of the CDR3; the remainder is reconstructed from the germline J gene. The chain is built from TRBV4-2 and TRBJ2-2, with 10 bases matching TRBD2. CDR3 size: 17 residues. V lost 1 base and J lost 5; bases outside the gene matches: 7. The germline V gene encodes CDR1 LGHNA and CDR2 YNFKEQ. The CDR3 protein is CASSQARTSGRTGELFF. Partial CDR3 DNA: TGTGCCAGCAGCCAAGCCAGGACTAGCGGACGGACCGGGGAG.

About this clone: The read ends 3 residues early relative to the CDR3; the germline J gene fills the gap. The chain couples TRBV20-1 to TRBJ2-3; 11 nucleotides match TRBD2. The CDR3 has 17 amino acids. Per the germline V gene, CDR1 is DFQATT and CDR2 is SNEGSKA (reference sequence). V was pared by 0 bases and J by 5 bases, with 10 bases of the junction left unmatched. CDR3: CSARDLGTSGIRDTQYF. The CDR3 bases that were read are TGCAGTGCTAGAGATCTGGGGACTAGCGGAATCAGAGATACG.

About this clone itself: Read coverage stops 3 residues before the CDR3 terminus; the germline J gene supplies the remainder. The chain has TRBV20-1 and TRBJ2-2; D gene ambiguous. Trimming took off 2 bases at V and 5 bases at J, with 9 bases between the two ends. CDR1 and CDR2 from the germline V gene are DFQATT and SNEGSKA (reference sequence). The CDR3 totals 13 residues. CDR3 DNA (partial): TGCAGTGCTAGATCAACCGGGACCGGGGAG. This translates into CSARSTGTGE. The whole CDR3 protein reads CSARSTGTGELFF.

A note on this clone: The observed sequence ends 3 residues before the CDR3 terminus, with the missing tail filled in from the germline J gene. The chain employs TRBV5-1 and TRBJ1-2; D is undetermined. Trimming left V 6 bases short and J 1 base short, with 10 bases between. Germline CDR1 SGHRS, CDR2 YFSETQ. The CDR3 is 13 residues long. The CDR3 is CASIFAVNYGYTF. CDR3 DNA (partial): TGCGCCAGCATTTTCGCAGTTAACTATGGC.

This CDR3 is CSASRGERKETQYF. The DNA read from the CDR3 is TGCAGTGCTAGCAGGGGGGAAAGGAAAGAGACC. This sequence joins TRBV20-1 and TRBJ2-5; D perhaps matches TRBD1 (7 bases). The read finishes 3 residues shy of the CDR3 end, and the germline J gene is used to complete it. Deletions cut 3 bases from V and 3 bases from J, with 14 bases between. CDR3 size: 14 residues. The V gene's germline CDR1 is DFQATT and CDR2 SNEGSKA (reference sequence).

With regard to this clone: The read finishes 3 residues shy of the CDR3 end, and the germline J gene is used to complete it. The genes are TRBV7-3 and TRBJ2-2; TRBD2 agrees at 9 bases. This CDR3 comprises 21 residues. J was trimmed by 7 bases and V by 0 bases; bases with no gene match: 21. Germline CDR1 and CDR2: SGHTA and FQGTGA. The part of the CDR3 DNA that was read is TGTGCCAGCAGCTTAACTGCCCGATCAGGACTAGCGTCAGGTGTGGACGGGGAG. This encodes CASSLTARSGLASGVDGE. The complete CDR3 protein is CASSLTARSGLASGVDGELFF. The full variable domain, in which reference TRBV7-3 and TRBJ2-2 provide the parts outside the CDR3, is GAGVSQTPSNKVTEKGKYVELRCDPISGHTALYWYRQSLGQGPEFLIYFQGTGAADDSGLPNDRFFAVRPEGSVSTLKIQRTERGDSAVYLCASSLTARSGLASGVDGELFFGEGSRLTVL.

Remarks on this clone: Sequencing ends 3 residues short of the CDR3 end; the germline J gene provides the rest. The chain is built from TRBV5-1 and TRBJ1-1, with TRBD1 matching over 7 bases. This CDR3 comprises 15 residues. V lost 0 bases and J lost 2; bases outside the gene matches: 4. The germline V gene encodes CDR1 SGHRS and CDR2 YFSETQ. CDR3 residues: CASSLDGTDNTEAFF. CDR3 DNA (partial): TGCGCCAGCAGCTTGGATGGGACAGATAACACTGAA.

As for this clone: Read sequence stops 3 residues before the CDR3 end, and the germline J gene provides the missing end. The chain links TRBV12-3 or TRBV12-4 to TRBJ1-1; 8 nucleotides agree with TRBD1. V was pared by 5 bases and J by 4 bases, with 12 bases of the junction left unmatched. The CDR3 has 16 amino acids. CDR3 amino acids: CASSPGQGVEGTEAFF. The DNA read from the CDR3 is TGTGCCAGCAGTCCCGGACAGGGCGTAGAGGGCACTGAA.

Comments on this clone: The read ends 3 residues before the CDR3 terminus; that terminus is restored from the germline J gene. The rearrangement links TRBV19 to TRBJ1-1, with 8 bases aligning to TRBD1. Trimming took 6 bases from V and 0 from J; bases not matched to a gene: 12. CDR1 LNHDA and CDR2 SQIVND come from the germline V gene (reference sequence). The CDR3 covers 17 residues. The CDR3 is CASRIITGGAMNTEAFF. The part of the CDR3 DNA that was read is TGTGCCAGTAGGATCATTACAGGGGGAGCTATGAACACTGAA.

On this clone: The DNA ends 3 residues before the CDR3 does, and the rest of the CDR3 is filled in from the germline J gene. The rearrangement links TRBV5-1 to TRBJ1-1; D gene uncertain. This CDR3 is built from 16 residues. Trimming cost V 4 bases and J 2 bases, with 18 bases left between them. Germline V gene lookup returns CDR1 SGHRS and CDR2 YFSETQ. CDR3 loop: CASSLVVVAHNTEAFF. The DNA read from the CDR3 is TGCGCCAGCAGCCTGGTGGTCGTGGCACACAACACTGAA. The full variable domain, with the rest looked up from reference TRBV5-1 and TRBJ1-1, is KAGVTQTPRYLIKTRGQQVTLSCSPISGHRSVSWYQQTPGQGLQFLFEYFSETQRNKGNFPGRFSGRQFSNSRSEMNVSTLELGDSALYLCASSLVVVAHNTEAFFGQGTRLTVV.

CDR3 bases read: TGTGCCATCAGAAGGGGTTTAAGTTCACCC. The encoded protein is CAIRRGLSSP. The entire CDR3 protein is CAIRRGLSSPLHF. The rearrangement joins TRBV10-3 to TRBJ1-6; D possibly corresponds to TRBD1 (5 bases). From the germline J gene comes the end of the CDR3, since the read stops 3 residues before it. The CDR3 length is 13 residues. Germline V gene sequence: CDR1 ENHRY, CDR2 SYGVKD. V lost 6 bases to trimming and J lost 9 bases, with 12 bases between them.

In regard to this clone: The CDR3 goes on 3 residues after the read ends, and that part is filled in from the germline J gene. The J gene is TRBJ1-4, the V gene TRBV12-3 or TRBV12-4; D call uncertain. The germline V and J ends were trimmed by 4 bases and 3 bases, with 9 bases remaining between them. The CDR3 extends over 14 amino acids. The sequenced CDR3 bases are TGTGCCAGCAGTTCATTAGGGTCTAATGAAAAA. Protein: CASSSLGSNEK. The CDR3 reads in full as CASSSLGSNEKLFF.

Concerning this clone: The read terminates 3 residues before the CDR3 end, so the remaining end is supplied by the germline J gene. The chain joins TRBV20-1 to TRBJ2-2, with 13 bases lining up with TRBD2. With 3 bases clipped from V and 2 bases from J, the junction kept 6 bases outside the gene matches. Germline V gene lookup returns CDR1 DFQATT and CDR2 SNEGSKA (reference sequence). The CDR3 length is 17 residues. The chain's CDR3 is CSASPGTSGTNTGELFF. Partial CDR3 DNA: TGCAGTGCTAGTCCCGGGACTAGCGGGACTAACACCGGGGAG.

Of note for this clone: Read data end 3 residues before the CDR3 end; the end is taken from the germline J gene. This specimen includes other DNA sequences encoding the same CDR3. The chain joins TRBV14 to TRBJ1-1, with D unclear. This CDR3 is built from 14 residues. Trimming stripped 1 base from V and 4 bases from J, with 10 bases between. CDR1 is SGHDN, CDR2 FVKESK, per germline. This CDR3 is CASSQVYAITEAFF. The CDR3 DNA, read in part, is TGTGCCAGCAGCCAAGTTTATGCTATCACTGAA.

With respect to this clone: The CDR3 goes on 3 residues after the read ends, and that part is filled in from the germline J gene. The same CDR3 arises from other DNA sequences in this sample as well. The chain couples TRBV7-9 to TRBJ1-1, with 7 bases that match TRBD1. CDR1 and CDR2 (germline): SEHNR, FQNEAQ (reference sequence). The CDR3 has 14 amino acids. V was clipped by 3 bases and J by 0 bases; unmatched bases: 1. The CDR3 here is CASSLGQLNTEAFF. The covered CDR3 bases are TGTGCCAGCAGCTTGGGACAGCTGAACACTGAA.

Concerning this clone itself: Compared with germline, one end of the junction differs, possibly owing to a read error. The same CDR3 arises from other DNA sequences in this sample as well. CDR3 region: CASSLAIGSYNEQFF. The part of the CDR3 DNA that was read is TGTGCCAGCAGTTTAGCGATAGGGTCCTACAATGAG. The chain couples TRBV7-9 to TRBJ2-1; maybe TRBD2 (5 bases). The DNA ends 3 residues before the CDR3 does, and the rest of the CDR3 is filled in from the germline J gene. This CDR3 has 15 amino acids. Germline V CDR1 and CDR2: SEHNR, FQNEAQ (reference sequence).

Details on this clone: With the read ending 3 residues before the CDR3 end, the germline J gene is used to fill in that end. The chain has TRBV18 and TRBJ2-3, with D hard to call. The V end was cut by 8 bases, the J end by 4 bases, with 13 bases between. Germline V lookup: CDR1 KGHSH, CDR2 LQKENI. The CDR3 runs to 13 residues. The CDR3 sequence is CASTKVMADTQYF. CDR3 DNA (partial): TGTGCCAGCACCAAGGTGATGGCAGATACG.

As regards this clone: The CDR3 is cut off 3 residues early in the read; its end comes from the germline J gene. The rearrangement joins TRBV20-1 to TRBJ1-1; D unclear. The CDR3 sequence is 15 residues long. Looked up from germline, CDR1 is DFQATT and CDR2 is SNEGSKA (reference sequence). With 3 bases removed from V and 3 bases from J, the gap between germline ends came to 17 bases. The CDR3: CSASNPRVTHTEAFF. The covered CDR3 bases are TGCAGTGCTAGTAACCCTCGGGTAACGCACACTGAA.

A remark on this clone: The CDR3 end lies 3 residues beyond the end of the read and is filled in from the germline J gene. The chain combines TRBV30 with TRBJ2-3; 8 bases are shared with TRBD2. This CDR3 is built from 15 residues. CDR1 and CDR2 from the germline V gene are GTSNPN and SVGIG (reference sequence). With V trimmed by 4 bases and J by 6 bases, 12 bases remained unmatched. CDR3 residues: CAWTWNGGASDTQYF. The part of the CDR3 DNA that was read is TGTGCCTGGACCTGGAACGGGGGGGCCTCGGATACG.

In regard to this clone: The sequenced fragment ends 3 residues before the CDR3 boundary, so the rest is inferred from the germline J gene. The V and J genes are TRBV19 and TRBJ2-7, with 10 bases identical to TRBD1. The V gene end was trimmed by 3 bases and the J gene end by 6 bases; junction bases not matched to a gene: 8. The CDR3 is 15 amino acids. Germline V lookup: CDR1 LNHDA, CDR2 SQIVND (reference sequence). CDR3 sequence: CASSISGQGGREQYF. The sequenced CDR3 bases are TGTGCCAGTAGTATCTCTGGACAGGGGGGGCGCGAG.

About this clone itself: The read falls 3 residues short of the CDR3 end, and the missing part is taken from the germline J gene. The rearrangement joins TRBV19 to TRBJ2-5, with a tentative D call TRBD1 (6 bases). The CDR3 runs to 14 residues. Germline values: CDR1 LNHDA, CDR2 SQIVND (reference sequence). Trimming took 3 bases from V and 7 from J, leaving 15 bases between them. CDR3 DNA (partial): TGTGCCAGTAGTATGTCCCAGGGGTATGGGACC. This sequence encodes CASSMSQGYGT. The full CDR3 sequence reads CASSMSQGYGTQYF.

Regarding this clone: The DNA ends 3 residues before the CDR3 does, and the rest of the CDR3 is filled in from the germline J gene. This rearrangement joins TRBV19 to TRBJ1-3, with D tentatively TRBD1 (5 bases). CDR1 and CDR2 from the germline V gene are LNHDA and SQIVND (reference sequence). The CDR3 covers 13 residues. V was cut by 9 bases and J by 2 bases, with 11 bases left in between. CDR3 DNA, as far as it was read: TGTGCCAGCGCGAGGACAACTGGAAACACC. This sequence encodes CASARTTGNT. The complete CDR3 sequence is CASARTTGNTIYF. Together with reference TRBV19 and TRBJ1-3, the CDR3 gives the full variable domain: DGGITQSPKYLFRKEGQNVTLSCEQNLNHDAMYWYRQDPGQGLRLIYYSQIVNDFQKGDIAEGYSVSREKKESFPLTVTSAQKNPTAFYLCASARTTGNTIYFGEGSWLTVV.

Points on this clone: From the germline J gene comes the end of the CDR3, since the read stops 3 residues before it. The chain recombines TRBV2 with TRBJ2-1, with D tentatively TRBD1 (6 bases). The CDR3 sequence is 15 residues long. V lost 4 bases and J 5 bases, leaving 15 bases between the germline ends. The germline V gene has CDR1 SNHLY and CDR2 FYNNEI. The CDR3 is CASSGRGVRDNEQFF. CDR3 DNA (partial): TGTGCCAGCAGTGGCAGGGGCGTGCGGGACAATGAG.

The CDR3 loop is CASSLSPLLAGGTTRSTDTQYF. The sequenced CDR3 bases are TGTGCCAGCAGTTTATCCCCCCTTTTAGCGGGAGGCACGACGCGGAGCACAGATACG. The chain combines TRBV27 with TRBJ2-3; 10 nucleotides line up with TRBD2. The read comes to an end 3 residues before the CDR3 does, leaving the germline J gene to fill in the end. The CDR3 has 22 residues. Germline V CDR1 and CDR2: MNHEY, SMNVEV (reference sequence). The trim removed 0 bases at V and 0 bases at J, leaving 18 bases unmatched.

On this clone: The read terminates 3 residues ahead of where the CDR3 ends, so the germline J gene completes it. The chain employs TRBV5-1 and TRBJ2-7; tentatively, D is TRBD1 (5 bases). Germline CDR1 SGHRS, CDR2 YFSETQ. The CDR3 has 15 amino acids. The ends were cut back, 5 bases at V and 1 base at J, with 16 bases in the middle. Partial CDR3 DNA: TGCGCCAGCAGAAGCATCCAGGGTGGATCCTACGAG. It codes for CASRSIQGGSYE. The complete CDR3 protein is CASRSIQGGSYEQYF.

Worth noting for this clone: Sequencing ends 3 residues short of the CDR3 end; the germline J gene provides the rest. The chain uses TRBV11-2 and TRBJ2-3; D is uncertain. Between the trimmed V and J ends, which lost 6 bases and 6 bases, there was a span of 7 bases. Germline V gene lookup returns CDR1 SGHAT and CDR2 FQNNGV. This CDR3 is built from 11 residues. Partial CDR3 DNA: TGTGCCAGCAGTGAAGCGGATACG. Its translation is CASSEADT. Given in full, the CDR3 is CASSEADTQYF.